The 32 T cell receptor beta chains below were found in one sample sequenced in a study of cytomegalovirus exposure and HLA in healthy donors. Amplification used 60 Vbeta primers and 13 Jbeta primers. Sequencing used immunoSEQ multiplex PCR; TCRdb keeps in-frame clones, though not all of them. The sample shows 100,000 to 150,000 clones, 80% to 90% of them seen only once. The sequencing sample was made of PBMCs. The receptor source for this set is a woman under 30 in good health and CMV-seropositive.

To note about this clone: Additional DNA sequences in this sample encode the identical CDR3. The rearrangement uses TRBV5-5 and TRBJ1-1; D may be TRBD1 (6 bases). The CDR3 is 12 amino acids. Germline-derived CDR1 and CDR2 are SGHKS and YYEKEE (reference sequence). V was trimmed by 5 bases and J by 10 bases, leaving 15 bases between them. Here the CDR3 DNA reads TGTGCCAGCAGTTCACCGGGACAAGGAGCTTTCTTT. Translated, it gives CASSSPGQGAFF. Full variable domain (remainder filled in from reference TRBV5-5 and TRBJ1-1): DAGVTQSPTHLIKTRGQQVTLRCSPISGHKSVSWYQQVLGQGPQFIFQYYEKEERGRGNFPDRFSARQFPNYSSELNVNALLLGDSALYLCASSSPGQGAFFGQGTRLTVV.

The V call is TRBV6-5, the J call TRBJ2-1; D unresolved. The CDR3 is 14 residues long. The V end was cut by 5 bases, the J end by 2 bases, with 10 bases between. Germline loops: CDR1 MNHEY, CDR2 SVGAGI. CDR3 sequence (DNA): TGTGCCAGCAGTCGCGGATGGCCCTACAATGAGCAGTTCTTC. Amino acid sequence: CASSRGWPYNEQFF.

The chain employs TRBV5-1 and TRBJ2-2; 7 bases are a match to TRBD1. After removal of 2 bases from V and 2 bases from J, the junction contained 3 bases not matched to a gene. The germline V gene encodes CDR1 SGHRS and CDR2 YFSETQ. CDR3 size: 15 residues. The CDR3 bases are TGCGCCAGCAGCTTCGGACAGGCCAACACCGGGGAGCTGTTTTTT. Translated: CASSFGQANTGELFF.

The chain has TRBV7-9 and TRBJ2-7, with 7 bases that match TRBD1. Per the germline V gene, CDR1 is SEHNR and CDR2 is FQNEAQ (reference sequence). The CDR3 runs to 15 residues. V shed 2 bases and J 2 bases; nucleotides not matched to a gene: 6. CDR3 sequence (DNA): TGTGCCAGCAGCTTAACAAGACAGGGTCCCTACGAGCAGTACTTC. This codes for CASSLTRQGPYEQYF.

Of note for this clone: The identical CDR3 is also encoded by other nucleotide sequences in the sample. The V gene is TRBV6-5, the J gene TRBJ1-6; 7 nucleotides align to TRBD1. With V trimmed by 6 bases and J by 7 bases, 6 bases remained unmatched. The germline V gene encodes CDR1 MNHEY and CDR2 SVGAGI. The CDR3 contains 14 residues. DNA for the CDR3: TGTGCCAGCAGCCCAACAGGGGTGAATTCACCCCTCCACTTT. Its translation is CASSPTGVNSPLHF.

V usage is TRBV11-2 and J usage is TRBJ2-6; 8 bases fit TRBD2. The CDR3 length is 19 residues. V lost 5 bases and J lost 1; bases outside the gene matches: 13. Germline V gene data show CDR1 as SGHAT and CDR2 as FQNNGV. In DNA, the CDR3 is TGTGCCAGCAGCCTCCCACGGGGGGGACACCGATCTGGGGCCAACGTCCTGACTTTC. It is translated as CASSLPRGGHRSGANVLTF.

V gene TRBV19 combines with J gene TRBJ1-1, with D perhaps TRBD1 (6 bases). Germline values: CDR1 LNHDA, CDR2 SQIVND (reference sequence). The V and J ends lost 1 base and 5 bases respectively, with 26 bases between them. This CDR3 has 19 residues. CDR3 sequence: CASSIAGQTLKIFGTEAFF. The CDR3 DNA follows: TGTGCCAGTAGTATAGCAGGACAGACCTTAAAAATTTTTGGGACTGAAGCTTTCTTT.

The chain has TRBV2 and TRBJ1-2; a weak D match, TRBD1 (5 bases). With 2 bases removed from V and 5 bases from J, the gap between germline ends came to 18 bases. Looked up from germline, CDR1 is SNHLY and CDR2 is FYNNEI. This CDR3 contains 16 residues. The CDR3 sequence is CASSERGDSFLYGYTF. The DNA for the CDR3 is TGTGCCAGCAGTGAAAGGGGCGACAGTTTCCTGTATGGCTACACCTTC.

The V gene is TRBV11-2, the J gene TRBJ2-1; 8 bases line up with TRBD2. CDR1 and CDR2 from the germline V gene are SGHAT and FQNNGV. The CDR3 extends over 19 amino acids. Trimming removed 2 bases from V and 2 bases from J; junction bases left unmatched: 14. CDR3 sequence reads: CASSLRGGVAGTTYNEQFF. CDR3 DNA: TGTGCCAGCAGCTTAAGGGGGGGGGTAGCGGGGACCACCTACAATGAGCAGTTCTTC.

The rearrangement joins TRBV27 to TRBJ2-7; a possible D gene is TRBD1 (6 bases). The germline V gene has CDR1 MNHEY and CDR2 SMNVEV (reference sequence). CDR3 size: 12 residues. Trimming pared 6 bases from V and 7 bases from J, leaving 13 bases between. As DNA, the CDR3 is TGTGCCAGCAGGAGAGGACAGCTTGAGCAGTACTTC. It encodes CASRRGQLEQYF.

In DNA, the CDR3 is TGCGCCAGCAGCCATATCGTAGGGGGGACCCAGTACTTC. It specifies CASSHIVGGTQYF. This chain links TRBV4-1 with TRBJ2-5; D is perhaps TRBD1 (6 bases). CDR1 and CDR2 (germline): MGHRA, YSYEKL. Trimming removed 3 bases from V and 7 bases from J, with 12 bases in between. This CDR3 has 13 residues.

In its sample, this clone was seen once. The V gene is TRBV4-1, the J gene TRBJ1-1, with D perhaps matching TRBD1 (6 bases). V lost 4 bases, J lost 5 bases, and 17 bases lay in between. The germline V gene encodes CDR1 MGHRA and CDR2 YSYEKL. The CDR3 is made up of 15 amino acids. CDR3 amino acids: CASSPEGERGTEAFF. The DNA of the CDR3 is TGCGCCAGCAGCCCCGAGGGGGAGAGGGGGACTGAAGCTTTCTTT.

V is TRBV2 and J is TRBJ1-5, with 9 bases fitting TRBD1. The CDR3 has 15 amino acids. From germline, CDR1 is SNHLY and CDR2 FYNNEI. Unmatched junction bases numbered 9, after V lost 7 bases and J lost 5 bases. For the CDR3, the DNA is TGTGCCAGCACGGGTACAGGGGGCTTGGATCAGCCCCAGCATTTT. It encodes CASTGTGGLDQPQHF.

The chain employs TRBV30 and TRBJ2-2; 7 bases are a match to TRBD1. CDR1 is GTSNPN and CDR2 is SVGIG in the germline V gene (reference sequence). There are 13 residues in the CDR3. V lost 3 bases, J lost 4 bases, and 2 bases stayed unmatched. CDR3 region: CAWRYRGTGELFF. For the CDR3, the DNA is TGTGCCTGGAGGTACAGGGGCACCGGGGAGCTGTTTTTT.

This rearrangement joins TRBV6-5 to TRBJ1-2; D might be TRBD1 (5 bases). The V end was cut by 7 bases, the J end by 3 bases, with 18 bases between. The CDR3 is made up of 15 amino acids. Germline-derived CDR1 and CDR2 are MNHEY and SVGAGI. CDR3 amino acids: CASTSPGQDDYGYTF. CDR3 nucleotides: TGTGCCAGCACCTCCCCAGGGCAGGATGACTATGGCTACACCTTC.

The chain uses TRBV7-6 and TRBJ1-6; 7 positions match TRBD1. Germline CDR1 reads SGHVS; CDR2 reads FNYEAQ. V shed 8 bases, J shed 6 bases, and the junction held 1 base outside the gene matches. CDR3 length: 12 residues. CDR3 in DNA: TGTGCCAGCCGGGACAGTAATTCACCCCTCCACTTT. Its protein product is CASRDSNSPLHF.

The V and J genes are TRBV5-1 and TRBJ1-1; D call uncertain. V lost 4 bases and J lost 4, with 11 bases in between. CDR1 and CDR2 (germline): SGHRS, YFSETQ. The CDR3 runs to 13 residues. The CDR3 DNA follows: TGCGCCAGCAGCAACCCTGGGAGCACTGAAGCTTTCTTT. Its translation: CASSNPGSTEAFF. Full variable domain (rest looked up from reference TRBV5-1 and TRBJ1-1): KAGVTQTPRYLIKTRGQQVTLSCSPISGHRSVSWYQQTPGQGLQFLFEYFSETQRNKGNFPGRFSGRQFSNSRSEMNVSTLELGDSALYLCASSNPGSTEAFFGQGTRLTVV.

This CDR3 reads CASSLNPGDEKLFF. The DNA for the CDR3 is TGTGCCAGCAGCTTAAATCCGGGAGATGAAAAACTGTTTTTT. The gene calls are TRBV11-2 and TRBJ1-4; no reliable D call. Trimming pared 2 bases from V and 6 bases from J, leaving 10 bases between. Germline assignment: CDR1 SGHAT and CDR2 FQNNGV. The CDR3 is made up of 14 amino acids.

This chain uses TRBV6-1 with TRBJ1-2; D is possibly TRBD1 (5 bases). From germline, CDR1 is MNHNS and CDR2 SASEGT. This CDR3 is 12 amino acids long. V was clipped by 5 bases and J by 8 bases, with 12 bases between them. The CDR3 DNA reads TGTGCCAGCAGTCTAAAGGGGTCCGGCTACACCTTC. It specifies CASSLKGSGYTF.

The sample holds one count of this clone. The V call is TRBV9, the J call TRBJ1-1; 8 bases map to TRBD1. The CDR3 runs to 14 residues. CDR1 is SGDLS, CDR2 YYNGEE, per germline. V gave up 0 bases and J gave up 4 bases; unmatched junction bases: 2. DNA for the CDR3: TGTGCCAGCAGCGTAGGACAGGGGCCCACTGAAGCTTTCTTT. The encoded protein is CASSVGQGPTEAFF.

This clone was counted between two and nine times. The chain employs TRBV7-7 and TRBJ1-1, with TRBD1 as a possible D gene (5 bases). Germline CDR1 is SSHAT and CDR2 is FNYEAQ (reference sequence). The CDR3 has 14 residues. V was pared by 6 bases and J by 4 bases, with 15 bases between. CDR3 region: CASSNNPGLTEAFF. Here the CDR3 DNA reads TGTGCCAGCAGTAATAATCCGGGACTCACTGAAGCTTTCTTT.

The V gene is TRBV5-4, the J gene TRBJ2-3; a possible D gene is TRBD2 (5 bases). Germline V CDR1 and CDR2: SGHNT, YYREEE (reference sequence). This CDR3 contains 13 residues. The ends were cut back, 6 bases at V and 4 bases at J, with 12 bases in the middle. CDR3: CASKQRLADTQYF. For the CDR3, the DNA is TGTGCCAGCAAACAGCGGTTGGCAGATACGCAGTATTTT.

The V and J genes are TRBV6-1 and TRBJ2-7; 7 bases agree with TRBD1. CDR3 length equals 17 residues. The V gene's germline CDR1 is MNHNS and CDR2 SASEGT. Germline trimming cut 0 bases from V and 2 bases from J; bases unmatched to any gene: 10. The CDR3 loop reads CASSEALPGQGAYEQYF. The CDR3 bases are TGTGCCAGCAGTGAAGCGCTTCCCGGTCAGGGGGCCTACGAGCAGTACTTC.

The V gene is TRBV2, the J gene TRBJ2-2, with 11 nucleotides matching TRBD1. The CDR3 length is 16 residues. V trimming: 3 bases; J trimming: 3 bases; junction bases outside the gene matches: 3. The germline V gene encodes CDR1 SNHLY and CDR2 FYNNEI. The CDR3 coding sequence is TGTGCCAGCAGTGATCCGGGACAGGGGGACACCGGGGAGCTGTTTTTT. This codes for CASSDPGQGDTGELFF.

The rearrangement joins TRBV18 to TRBJ1-1; D is possibly TRBD1 (5 bases). CDR3 length equals 14 residues. Per germline, CDR1 KGHSH and CDR2 LQKENI. Trimming cost V 3 bases and J 7 bases, with 15 bases left between them. CDR3 in amino acids: CASSPLWIRDEAFF. Written as DNA, the CDR3 is TGTGCCAGCTCACCGCTGTGGATCAGGGATGAAGCTTTCTTT. Supplemented by reference TRBV18 and TRBJ1-1, the full variable domain reads NAGVMQNPRHLVRRRGQEARLRCSPMKGHSHVYWYRQLPEEGLKFMVYLQKENIIDESGMPKERFSAEFPKEGPSILRIQQVVRGDSAAYFCASSPLWIRDEAFFGQGTRLTVV.

The chain links TRBV19 to TRBJ2-3, with D maybe TRBD2 (6 bases). The V end was cut by 3 bases, the J end by 2 bases, with 18 bases between. CDR3 length equals 17 residues. Per germline, CDR1 LNHDA and CDR2 SQIVND (reference sequence). CDR3 region: CASSMSSWEAHTDTQYF. CDR3 DNA sequence: TGTGCCAGTAGTATGTCGTCCTGGGAGGCACACACAGATACGCAGTATTTT.

The V gene is TRBV11-3, the J gene TRBJ1-1; D might be TRBD1 (5 bases). Germline-derived CDR1 and CDR2 are SGHNT and YENEEA. Between the trimmed V and J ends, which lost 5 bases and 3 bases, there was a span of 13 bases. The CDR3 runs to 14 residues. Written as DNA, the CDR3 is TGTGCCAGCAGCCCCGGGGGGATTGACACTGAAGCTTTCTTT. Protein: CASSPGGIDTEAFF.

This rearrangement joins TRBV4-1 to TRBJ1-5; possible D gene TRBD1, 5 bases. The CDR3 runs 16 residues. The V gene lost 4 bases and the J gene lost 6 bases, with 19 bases spanning the gap. Per germline, CDR1 MGHRA and CDR2 YSYEKL. This CDR3 is CASSPMRPDRGQPQHF. The CDR3 bases are TGCGCCAGCAGCCCTATGAGGCCGGATAGGGGTCAGCCCCAGCATTTT.

The J gene is TRBJ1-1, the V gene TRBV11-3; tentatively, D is TRBD1 (5 bases). With 3 bases removed from V and 5 bases from J, the gap between germline ends came to 10 bases. The CDR3 has 13 residues. The V gene's germline CDR1 is SGHNT and CDR2 YENEEA. This chain's CDR3 is CASSFQGVTEAFF. In DNA form, the CDR3 reads TGTGCCAGCAGCTTCCAGGGCGTTACTGAAGCTTTCTTT.

This chain connects TRBV5-1 to TRBJ1-1; the match to TRBD1 covers 8 bases. Germline values: CDR1 SGHRS, CDR2 YFSETQ. The CDR3 has 13 amino acids. V was pared by 0 bases and J by 6 bases, with 1 base of the junction left unmatched. CDR3 coding DNA: TGCGCCAGCAGCTTGGGGACAGGGTCTGAAGCTTTCTTT. Translated, it gives CASSLGTGSEAFF.

The V and J genes are TRBV11-2 and TRBJ2-5, with 7 positions matching TRBD2. CDR1 and CDR2 (germline): SGHAT, FQNNGV. The CDR3 has 16 amino acids. The trim removed 7 bases at V and 4 bases at J, leaving 15 bases unmatched. The CDR3 spells CASTPFSTSFRETQYF. The CDR3 DNA reads as TGTGCCAGCACCCCCTTTTCGACTAGCTTTCGAGAGACCCAGTACTTC.

J is TRBJ1-6 and V is TRBV7-9; 7 bases align to TRBD1. The CDR3 is made up of 14 amino acids. J lost 10 bases, V lost 5 bases, and 8 bases had no gene match. Germline CDR1 is SEHNR and CDR2 is FQNEAQ (reference sequence). The DNA for the CDR3 is TGTGCCAGCAGCCTACAGGGGCTAAACTCACCCCTCCACTTT. This codes for CASSLQGLNSPLHF.